The text below deals with one TCR beta chain. Its target is unknown. Samples came from healthy bone marrow donors. Unrecorded immune exposures were likely, despite nominal health at sampling. These data originate in a study of cytomegalovirus exposure and HLA in healthy donors. Findings and limits, study-wide: Within the data, a cluster of highly shared sequence variants was likely a sequencing artifact. Researchers reported in a later analysis that a missense DCLRE1C variant was tied to TCR beta V- and J-gene trimming.

The CDR3 contains 14 residues. V lost 5 bases, J lost 4 bases, and 7 bases stayed unmatched. The germline V gene encodes CDR1 MNHEY and CDR2 SMNVEV (reference sequence). Amplification used 60 Vbeta primers and 13 Jbeta primers. The protocol was immunoSEQ multiplex PCR, while the TCRdb copy is restricted to in-frame clones and leaves out a portion. The table records about 170,000 clones, roughly four fifths of them present only once. The TCR was taken from a girl aged 5 to 17 in good health and CMV-seropositive. The rearrangement uses TRBV27 and TRBJ1-2, with 7 nucleotides matching TRBD1. Specimen: PBMCs. The CDR3 DNA follows: TGTGCCAGCAGTAGACAGGGCCCCGGCTATGGCTACACCTTC. Translating gives CASSRQGPGYGYTF.